This T cell receptor (beta chain) was sequenced during a study of blood T cell repertoires in COVID-19. Profiled with immunoSEQ multiplex PCR; TCRdb holds only in-frame clones, not every one. The sample has some 43,000 clones; about 90% are singletons. This clone showed up just a few times. Germline assignment: CDR1 SEHNR and CDR2 FQNEAQ (reference sequence). Deletions cut 1 base from V and 0 bases from J, with 6 bases between. The length of the CDR3 is 14 residues. The TCR was taken from a human donor in a cohort sampled during active COVID-19. The chain recombines TRBV7-9 with TRBJ2-5; unclear D gene. Source material: peripheral blood. The CDR3 nucleotides read TGTGCCAGCAGCTTAGATCTATACCAAGAGACCCAGTACTTC. Encoded protein: CASSLDLYQETQYF.